The present TCR beta chain was sequenced within a study of shared clonotypes between healthy human individuals. In replicate PCRs of unsorted PBMC, 300 ng DNA, some 30,000 T cell genomes, was used. PBMC DNA, left unsorted, was sequenced on ten immunoSEQ deep assay plates. As originally analysed: Filtering differed because ImmunoSEQ produced junction-only sequences that carried no quality scores. Clones were sequenced by immunoSEQ multiplex PCR, and TCRdb holds only the in-frame ones, with some missing. V and J calls and clone size are those listed in that table; D and trimming were worked out from the DNA. The sample yields about 600,000 clones, around three quarters seen once. V lost 4 bases and J 1 base, leaving 20 bases between the germline ends. Germline assignment: CDR1 SGHRS and CDR2 YFSETQ. The CDR3 contains 17 residues. The donor cohort consisted entirely of Caucasian adults residing in Nashville, Tennessee.

The material sequenced was PBMCs. The gene calls are TRBV5-1 and TRBJ2-5, with a tentative D call TRBD2 (5 bases). The sequence derives from a woman between 40 and 55 years old in good health. Some clones in this sample may be carry-over from other donors' samples. The CDR3 region has the DNA TGCGCCAGCAGCGAGCGGCCGAGGTCGGAGGTCCAAGAGACCCAGTACTTC. It codes for CASSERPRSEVQETQYF.